A selection of T cell receptor beta chains follows, all from one sample in a study of blood T cell repertoires in COVID-19. The repertoire was sequenced with immunoSEQ multiplex PCR; TCRdb's copy has only in-frame clones and lacks some. Among 84,000 or so clones listed, just under 85% were seen once. The sample was peripheral blood. The receptor set was obtained from a woman in her sixties or seventies with active or convalescent COVID-19. Each CDR3 is given with its conserved first and last residue. D genes are given only for firm matches. Rows may omit the clone size; those that give it use once, few, many or a size class.

abundance	j_gene	d_gene	v_gene	CDR3nt	CDR3aa
-	TRBJ1-2	-	TRBV5-1	TGCGCCAGCAGCCCGGACAGTACTTATGGCTACACCTTC	CASSPDSTYGYTF
-	TRBJ2-7	TRBD1	TRBV3-1/TRBV3-2	TGTGCCAGCAGCCAAGCCACCTGGACAGGGACCTACGAGCAGTACTTC	CASSQATWTGTYEQYF
-	TRBJ1-1	-	TRBV11-3	TGTGCCAGCAGCTTAGAGACAGGCACTGAAGCTTTCTTT	CASSLETGTEAFF
-	TRBJ1-1	TRBD1	TRBV28	TGTGCCAGCAGTACAACAGGGGGCTCGAGCACTGAAGCTTTCTTT	CASSTTGGSSTEAFF
-	TRBJ2-7	-	TRBV18	TGTGCCAGCTCACCACCGGGCCGGTACGAGCAGTACTTC	CASSPPGRYEQYF
-	TRBJ1-1	-	TRBV15	TGTGCCACCAGCAGATCTATACAGGGCCTAGAAGCTTTCTTT	CATSRSIQGLEAFF
-	TRBJ1-1	-	TRBV18	TGTGCCAGCTCACCACTTACCTCACAGGGTGAAGCTTTCTTT	CASSPLTSQGEAFF
-	TRBJ1-3	-	TRBV3-1/TRBV3-2	TGTGCCAGCGGCAGGGTCGCTGGAAACACCATATATTTT	CASGRVAGNTIYF
-	TRBJ2-3	-	TRBV7-8	TGTGCCAGCAGCGGTGGCAGGGGCACAGATACGCAGTATTTT	CASSGGRGTDTQYF
once	TRBJ2-1	TRBD1	TRBV5-1	TGCGCCAGCAGCTCCGGACAGGGGAGCTCCTACAATGAGCAGTTCTTC	CASSSGQGSSYNEQFF
-	TRBJ2-2	-	TRBV6-5	TGTGCCAGCAGTCAGGGAGGGGGGGCCGGGGAGCTGTTTTTT	CASSQGGGAGELFF
once	TRBJ2-7	TRBD2	TRBV27	TGTGCCAGCAGTTTAATACCCGGACTAGCGGGGGTCTACGAGCAGTACTTC	CASSLIPGLAGVYEQYF
-	TRBJ1-4	-	TRBV5-1	TGCGCCAGCAGCTTGGACAATTTACCTGGTGAAAAACTGTTTTTT	CASSLDNLPGEKLFF
-	TRBJ2-7	TRBD1	TRBV12-3/TRBV12-4	TGTGCCAGCAGTTTAGGGACAGGGCAGTACTTC	CASSLGTGQYF
-	TRBJ2-1	TRBD2	TRBV18	TGTGCCAGCTCACTCTCAACGCGGGGGGGCCTCTACAATGAGCAGTTCTTC	CASSLSTRGGLYNEQFF
-	TRBJ1-5	TRBD1	TRBV6-2/TRBV6-3	TGTGCCAGCAGCAAAACAGGGGGCAATCAGCCCCAGCATTTT	CASSKTGGNQPQHF
-	TRBJ1-1	TRBD1	TRBV28	TGTGCCTGTCTGCGGACAGGGCTTGTTCCTGAAGCTTTCTTT	CACLRTGLVPEAFF
-	TRBJ2-4	-	TRBV4-1	TGCGCCAGCAGCCAAGGAGGGAACCTTCTCAACATTCAGTACTTC	CASSQGGNLLNIQYF
-	TRBJ1-5	-	TRBV18	TGTGCCAGCTCCCCCGACTCGGCTGGGAGGAGCAATCAGCCCCAGCATTTT	CASSPDSAGRSNQPQHF
-	TRBJ2-7	-	TRBV28	TGTGCCAGCAGTTCTCTAACCCACCCGGGACTTGCATACGAGCAGTACTTC	CASSSLTHPGLAYEQYF
-	TRBJ2-7	TRBD1	TRBV11-2	TGTGCCAGCAGCACCGGACAGGGCGCCTCCTACGAGCAGTACTTC	CASSTGQGASYEQYF
few	TRBJ1-2	-	TRBV2	TGTGCCCTGCCCCAGGGCCAGAACCGCAACTATGGCTACACCTTC	CALPQGQNRNYGYTF
once	TRBJ1-3	TRBD1	TRBV6-2/TRBV6-3	TGTGCCAGCAGCCGGACCGGGACAGCCTACTCTGGAAACACCATATATTTT	CASSRTGTAYSGNTIYF
-	TRBJ1-5	-	TRBV19	TGTGCCAGTAGTATTCCAGGGGATAGCAATCAGCCCCAGCATTTT	CASSIPGDSNQPQHF
-	TRBJ1-4	TRBD1	TRBV7-2	TGTGCCAGCCGCCGGGGACAGGATGAAAAACTGTTTTTT	CASRRGQDEKLFF
-	TRBJ2-5	-	TRBV5-1	TGCGCCAGCAGCTTTGGGGGCGGGGAGACCCAGTACTTC	CASSFGGGETQYF
-	TRBJ2-7	TRBD2	TRBV10-3	TGTGCCAGCCTTAGCGGGGGGGGATCCTACGAGCAGTACTTC	CASLSGGGSYEQYF
-	TRBJ2-2	TRBD1	TRBV10-3	TGTGCCATCAGTGTCTTTGGGCCGGGACAGAGAAACACCGGGGAGCTGTTTTTT	CAISVFGPGQRNTGELFF
-	TRBJ1-5	TRBD1	TRBV6-5	TGTGCCACCCACAGGGGACCGGATCAGCCCCAGCATTTT	CATHRGPDQPQHF
-	TRBJ2-2	-	TRBV29-1	TGCAGCGTTGTCAAAGCGCGGACCGGGGAGCTGTTTTTT	CSVVKARTGELFF
-	TRBJ2-5	-	TRBV2	TGTGCCAGCGAAGCACTCGGTGCGGAACTCCAAGAGACCCAGTACTTC	CASEALGAELQETQYF
-	TRBJ1-6	-	TRBV3-1/TRBV3-2	TGTGCCAGCAGCCACCCCCCCAGGGGTAGTGGTTCACCCCTCCACTTT	CASSHPPRGSGSPLHF
few	TRBJ1-6	TRBD1	TRBV28	TGTGCCAGCAGTCTGACAGGGGGCAATTCACCCCTCCACTTT	CASSLTGGNSPLHF
-	TRBJ1-2	TRBD1	TRBV27	TGTGCCAGCAGTTTCCGCCGCGACAGGGGATTCAATGGCTACACCTTC	CASSFRRDRGFNGYTF
-	TRBJ1-1	-	TRBV19	TGTGCCAGTAGTAATCTTCCAGGGGAGGAAGCTTTCTTT	CASSNLPGEEAFF
-	TRBJ1-4	TRBD1	TRBV7-2	TGTGCCAGCAGCTTAAGGGGGCCAGGGGGTGAAAAACTGTTTTTT	CASSLRGPGGEKLFF
-	TRBJ2-1	TRBD2	TRBV9	TGTGCCAGCAGCGTAGCACTAGCGGGGGACAATGAGCAGTTCTTC	CASSVALAGDNEQFF
-	TRBJ2-3	TRBD1	TRBV19	TGTGCCAGTAGTCAAGACTTCACCGGACAGGGGAGTACAGATACGCAGTATTTT	CASSQDFTGQGSTDTQYF
-	TRBJ2-7	TRBD1	TRBV18	TGTGCCAGCTCACCCGGGACAGGGGGCTACGAGCAGTACTTC	CASSPGTGGYEQYF
-	TRBJ2-2	TRBD2	TRBV18	TGTGCCAGCTCACCACAAAGCCCTCTAACTAGCGGGGCCGCGAACACCGGGGAGCTGTTTTTT	CASSPQSPLTSGAANTGELFF
-	TRBJ1-2	TRBD1	TRBV28	TGTGCCAGCAGTATAACAGACAGGGCCTATGGCTACACCTTC	CASSITDRAYGYTF
-	TRBJ1-2	TRBD1	TRBV19	TGTGCCAGCCTCGGGGACAGGGTCTATGGCTACACCTTC	CASLGDRVYGYTF
-	TRBJ2-1	-	TRBV7-2	TGTGCCAGCAGCTTAGTTCGGAGGGAAGGGCTACGGGGCAATGAGCAGTTCTTC	CASSLVRREGLRGNEQFF
-	TRBJ1-4	TRBD1	TRBV6-5	TGTGCCAGCAGTTACGGACAGGGGGCAGGTGAAAAACTGTTTTTT	CASSYGQGAGEKLFF
few	TRBJ1-3	-	TRBV18	TGTGCCAGCTCATCCTCCGCCGGGTACAGAAACACCATATATTTT	CASSSSAGYRNTIYF
-	TRBJ2-7	TRBD1	TRBV28	TGTGCCAGCAGGTCCTTTGACAGGGGCCTCCACGAGCAGTACTTC	CASRSFDRGLHEQYF